A single sample gave rise to the 27 T cell receptor beta chains below, sequenced in a study of blood T cell repertoires in COVID-19. Repertoires were generated with immunoSEQ multiplex PCR, while TCRdb's copy carries only in-frame clones and drops some. The sample contains fewer than 45,000 clones, 88% of which appear only once. The material sequenced was peripheral blood. Receptors originate from a human donor in a cohort sampled during active COVID-19.

The chain joins TRBV11-2 to TRBJ2-1; D ambiguous. V was cut by 4 bases and J by 5 bases, with 6 bases left in between. The CDR3 length is 12 residues. CDR1 SGHAT and CDR2 FQNNGV come from the germline V gene. The CDR3 protein is CASSWRNNEQFF. CDR3 nucleotide sequence: TGTGCCAGCAGCTGGCGGAACAATGAGCAGTTCTTC.

J is TRBJ1-6 and V is TRBV30; 7 nucleotides line up with TRBD1. The CDR3 length is 14 residues. Germline CDR1 and CDR2: GTSNPN and SVGIG (reference sequence). J lost 9 bases, V lost 0 bases, and 5 bases had no gene match. CDR3 region: CAWSVRQGGSPLHF. The CDR3, as DNA: TGTGCCTGGAGTGTGCGACAGGGAGGTTCACCCCTCCACTTT.

The CDR3 sequence: CASSQATGGYTF. In DNA, the CDR3 is TGTGCCAGCAGCCAAGCTACGGGAGGCTACACCTTC. V is TRBV3-1 (or the pseudogene TRBV3-2) and J is TRBJ1-2; D is undetermined. There are 12 residues in the CDR3. V gave up 1 base and J gave up 8 bases, with 8 bases separating them. Germline lookup yields CDR1 LGHDT and CDR2 YNNKEL (reference sequence).

The J gene is TRBJ2-2, the V gene TRBV18; tentatively, D is TRBD1 (7 bases). The germline gives CDR1 KGHSH, CDR2 LQKENI. This CDR3 region has 16 residues. V dropped 0 bases and J dropped 4 bases, with 12 bases sitting between them. The DNA for the CDR3 is TGTGCCAGCTCACCACCGAGGCAGGGGGGCACCGGGGAGCTGTTTTTT. Encoded protein: CASSPPRQGGTGELFF.

This sequence joins TRBV7-9 and TRBJ1-6; D is ambiguous. This CDR3 is built from 13 residues. Trimming cost V 3 bases and J 7 bases, with 7 bases left between them. Germline loops: CDR1 SEHNR, CDR2 FQNEAQ (reference sequence). The chain's CDR3 is CASSLHLNSPLHF. Here the CDR3 DNA reads TGTGCCAGCAGCTTGCACCTAAATTCACCCCTCCACTTT.

V is TRBV5-1 and J is TRBJ2-7; D might be TRBD2 (7 bases). This CDR3 region has 14 residues. The germline V and J ends were trimmed by 4 bases and 8 bases, with 19 bases remaining between them. Germline values: CDR1 SGHRS, CDR2 YFSETQ. CDR3 sequence reads: CASSRTGGLDQQYF. CDR3 coding DNA: TGCGCCAGCAGCAGGACGGGGGGCTTAGACCAGCAGTACTTC.

CDR3 in DNA: TGTGCCAGCTCACCTTATACAGATCTGGGCGATGAGCAGTTCTTC. Its protein is CASSPYTDLGDEQFF. The gene calls are TRBV18 and TRBJ2-1; D call uncertain. The germline gives CDR1 KGHSH, CDR2 LQKENI. The ends were cut back, 3 bases at V and 8 bases at J, with 17 bases in the middle. This CDR3 has 15 amino acids. Together with reference TRBV18 and TRBJ2-1, the CDR3 gives the full variable domain: NAGVMQNPRHLVRRRGQEARLRCSPMKGHSHVYWYRQLPEEGLKFMVYLQKENIIDESGMPKERFSAEFPKEGPSILRIQQVVRGDSAAYFCASSPYTDLGDEQFFGPGTRLTVL.

The V gene is TRBV5-6, the J gene TRBJ1-1; D gene uncertain. V lost 6 bases and J 0 bases, leaving 12 bases between the germline ends. Germline CDR1 is SGHDT and CDR2 is YYEEEE. CDR3 length equals 14 residues. The CDR3 sequence: CASTRWQMNTEAFF. CDR3 sequence (DNA): TGTGCCAGCACCAGGTGGCAAATGAACACTGAAGCTTTCTTT. The entire variable domain, with the rest obtained from reference TRBV5-6 and TRBJ1-1, is as follows: DAGVTQSPTHLIKTRGQQVTLRCSPKSGHDTVSWYQQALGQGPQFIFQYYEEEERQRGNFPDRFSGHQFPNYSSELNVNALLLGDSALYLCASTRWQMNTEAFFGQGTRLTVV.

This chain links TRBV2 with TRBJ1-2; 9 bases are shared with TRBD1. Germline V gene lookup returns CDR1 SNHLY and CDR2 FYNNEI. Trimming removed 7 bases from V and 7 bases from J; junction bases left unmatched: 16. This CDR3 spans 16 amino acids. CDR3 bases: TGTGCCAGCACCCTTCATACCGGGACAGGGAGGGGTGGCTACACCTTC. Translated, it gives CASTLHTGTGRGGYTF.

This sequence joins TRBV18 and TRBJ1-3; D gene uncertain. The germline CDR1 and CDR2 sequences are KGHSH and LQKENI. The V and J ends lost 6 bases and 0 bases respectively, with 9 bases between them. The CDR3 runs to 14 residues. CDR3 sequence (DNA): TGTGCCAGCTCGTCTTCGAGCTCTGGAAACACCATATATTTT. Its protein product is CASSSSSSGNTIYF.

Notes on this clone: The same CDR3 also results from other DNA sequences found in this sample. The chain is built from TRBV5-1 and TRBJ1-1; no reliable D call. Germline values: CDR1 SGHRS, CDR2 YFSETQ. Trimming took off 0 bases at V and 1 base at J, with 7 bases between the two ends. CDR3 size: 14 residues. The CDR3 nucleotides are TGCGCCAGCAGCTTGGAGCGGGGGAACACTGAAGCTTTCTTT. It translates to CASSLERGNTEAFF.

With respect to this clone: The identical CDR3 is also encoded by other nucleotide sequences in the sample. In DNA form, the CDR3 reads TGTGCCAGCAGCTTGCAGGGCTACGAGCAGTACTTC. It translates to CASSLQGYEQYF. V and J are TRBV7-9 and TRBJ2-7; weak D call: TRBD1 (5 bases). Trimming took off 3 bases at V and 3 bases at J, with 6 bases between the two ends. This CDR3 spans 12 amino acids. Looked up from germline, CDR1 is SEHNR and CDR2 is FQNEAQ (reference sequence).

The rearrangement links TRBV27 to TRBJ2-1, with TRBD2 as a possible D gene (6 bases). Germline V gene sequence: CDR1 MNHEY, CDR2 SMNVEV (reference sequence). CDR3 length: 13 residues. V dropped 8 bases and J dropped 6 bases, with 14 bases sitting between them. CDR3 protein: CASRLASPNEQFF. The CDR3 bases are TGTGCCAGCCGGCTAGCGTCCCCCAATGAGCAGTTCTTC.

The chain combines TRBV5-4 with TRBJ1-4; a weak D match, TRBD1 (5 bases). The CDR3 sequence is 15 residues long. V gave up 3 bases and J gave up 5 bases, with 14 bases separating them. Germline CDR1 SGHNT, CDR2 YYREEE (reference sequence). CDR3 region: CASSWGRGVNEKLFF. The CDR3 nucleotides read TGTGCCAGCAGCTGGGGTCGGGGGGTGAATGAAAAACTGTTTTTT.

CDR3 DNA sequence: TGTGCCAGCAGCTTTCCTACAGGGGTTGAGCAGTTCTTC. Translating it yields CASSFPTGVEQFF. V usage is TRBV7-2 and J usage is TRBJ2-1; TRBD1 agrees at 7 bases. The germline CDR1 and CDR2 sequences are SGHTA and FQGNSA. The V gene end was trimmed by 3 bases and the J gene end by 9 bases; junction bases not matched to a gene: 5. CDR3 length: 13 amino acids.

V is TRBV30 and J is TRBJ2-5, with 9 bases fitting TRBD1. Trimming at V came to 5 bases and at J to 5 bases, leaving 12 bases not matched to a gene. This CDR3 has 15 residues. Germline CDR1 and CDR2: GTSNPN and SVGIG (reference sequence). The DNA of the CDR3 is TGTGCCTGGGCTACAGGGACAGGGATAACGGAGACCCAGTACTTC. Its protein product is CAWATGTGITETQYF. The full variable domain, its missing parts supplied by reference TRBV30 and TRBJ2-5, is SQTIHQWPATLVQPVGSPLSLECTVEGTSNPNLYWYRQAAGRGLQLLFYSVGIGQISSEVPQNLSASRPQDRQFILSSKKLLLSDSGFYLCAWATGTGITETQYFGPGTRLLVL.

CDR3 region: CASSRDNAYGYTF. The DNA for the CDR3 is TGTGCCAGCAGTAGGGACAATGCCTATGGCTACACCTTC. This chain joins TRBV6-2 or TRBV6-3 and TRBJ1-2; D is perhaps TRBD1 (6 bases). Trimming pared 5 bases from V and 4 bases from J, leaving 11 bases between. There are 13 residues in the CDR3. From germline, CDR1 is MNHEY and CDR2 SVGEGT.

The chain recombines TRBV4-3 with TRBJ2-7, with D unresolved. This CDR3 is built from 14 residues. In germline, CDR1 is LGHNA, CDR2 YSLEER. The V and J ends lost 0 bases and 2 bases respectively, with 8 bases between them. The CDR3 sequence is CASSQEYSTYEQYF. The CDR3 DNA is TGCGCCAGCAGCCAAGAATACAGCACCTACGAGCAGTACTTC.

By frequency in the sample, this clone is medium-sized (0.01 to 0.1%). J is TRBJ1-2 and V is TRBV7-3; 7 nucleotides line up with TRBD1. Germline-derived CDR1 and CDR2 are SGHTA and FQGTGA. With 5 bases clipped from V and 4 bases from J, the junction kept 7 bases outside the gene matches. The CDR3 runs 14 residues. Here the CDR3 reads CASSRDSSLYGYTF. Here the CDR3 DNA reads TGTGCCAGCAGCAGGGACAGCAGCCTCTATGGCTACACCTTC.

The chain joins TRBV3-1 (or the pseudogene TRBV3-2) to TRBJ1-2, with D possibly TRBD1 on 5 matching bases. V dropped 4 bases and J dropped 2 bases, with 11 bases sitting between them. This CDR3 has 14 residues. The germline V gene encodes CDR1 LGHDT and CDR2 YNNKEL (reference sequence). In DNA, the CDR3 is TGTGCCAGCAGCCGGGGGGACGGGAACTATGGCTACACCTTC. The encoded protein is CASSRGDGNYGYTF.

The rearrangement links TRBV4-3 to TRBJ2-2; 13 nucleotides line up with TRBD2. The germline V gene has CDR1 LGHNA and CDR2 YSLEER. V lost 4 bases to trimming and J lost 5 bases; unmatched junction nucleotides: 10. The length of the CDR3 is 18 residues. CDR3 residues: CASSRTGTSGIDTGELFF. CDR3 in DNA: TGCGCCAGCAGCCGAACCGGGACTAGCGGGATAGATACCGGGGAGCTGTTTTTT.

The chain is built from TRBV6-4 and TRBJ1-3; D unclear. Germline-derived CDR1 and CDR2 are MRHNA and SNTAGT. The CDR3 is 13 residues long. The V and J ends lost 6 bases and 4 bases respectively, with 10 bases between them. CDR3 sequence: CASSPEAGNTIYF. The CDR3 DNA is TGTGCCAGCAGCCCAGAGGCGGGAAACACCATATATTTT.

This clone came up many times. The V call is TRBV3-1 (or the pseudogene TRBV3-2), the J call TRBJ1-5, with D possibly TRBD1 on 6 matching bases. Germline CDR1 LGHDT, CDR2 YNNKEL (reference sequence). The V gene lost 6 bases and the J gene lost 4 bases, with 10 bases spanning the gap. The CDR3 covers 13 residues. The CDR3 nucleotides read TGTGCCAGCAGTCGGGACAATAATCAGCCCCAGCATTTT. Amino acid sequence: CASSRDNNQPQHF.

V usage is TRBV6-1 and J usage is TRBJ2-5; 7 nucleotides line up with TRBD2. There are 16 residues in the CDR3. V lost 0 bases to trimming and J lost 3 bases; unmatched junction nucleotides: 7. Germline V lookup: CDR1 MNHNS, CDR2 SASEGT. This chain's CDR3 is CASSEALGGSKETQYF. CDR3 sequence (DNA): TGTGCCAGCAGTGAAGCTCTGGGCGGGAGTAAAGAGACCCAGTACTTC.

This chain uses TRBV6-6 with TRBJ1-1; 12 bases match TRBD1. Germline V gives CDR1 MNHNY, CDR2 SVGAGI (reference sequence). The CDR3 length is 17 residues. Trimming took 5 bases from V and 3 from J; bases not matched to a gene: 10. The CDR3 DNA reads TGTGCCAGCAGTCCCCCGGGACAGGGGGCCGGGGACACTGAAGCTTTCTTT. This translates into CASSPPGQGAGDTEAFF.

The V gene is TRBV6-2 or TRBV6-3, the J gene TRBJ2-3, with a weak D call TRBD1 (6 bases). V was trimmed by 5 bases and J by 1 base, leaving 19 bases between them. The CDR3 extends over 17 amino acids. CDR1 and CDR2 from the germline V gene are MNHEY and SVGEGT. In DNA, the CDR3 is TGTGCCAGCAGTCCCCTCAGGAGAGGGGGAGGCACAGATACGCAGTATTTT. Encoded protein: CASSPLRRGGGTDTQYF.

This clone appeared once. This sequence joins TRBV6-5 and TRBJ1-2, with unresolved D. V was clipped by 4 bases and J by 4 bases, with 7 bases between them. This CDR3 spans 12 amino acids. From germline, CDR1 is MNHEY and CDR2 SVGAGI. Here the CDR3 DNA reads TGTGCCAGCAGTTCTCGTCGCTATGGCTACACCTTC. It translates to CASSSRRYGYTF.